A single sample is the source of the 27 T cell receptor beta chains below, sequenced in a study of cytomegalovirus exposure and HLA in healthy donors. A multiplex PCR was run with 60 Vbeta primers and 13 Jbeta primers. Method: immunoSEQ multiplex PCR; TCRdb's copy keeps in-frame clones and lacks some. Of around 120,000 clones in the sample, 60% to 85% were seen once. Sequencing input: PBMCs. The source is a woman in her 40s in good health and CMV-seropositive.

V gene TRBV21-1 combines with J gene TRBJ2-3; TRBD2, the table's D call, was not compared with the DNA. TRBV21-1 is tagged as a pseudogene. The CDR3 loop spans 21 amino acids. This CDR3 reads CASEQNKEDRGSGLAGGGLYF. The CDR3 region has the DNA TGTGCCAGCGAGCAAAATAAAGAGGACAGGGGATCCGGACTAGCGGGAGGAGGACTGTATTTT.

The chain recombines TRBV5-6 with TRBJ1-2; D is ambiguous. V lost 1 base, J lost 6 bases, and 7 bases lay in between. Germline V gene data show CDR1 as SGHDT and CDR2 as YYEEEE. This CDR3 contains 12 residues. CDR3 region: CASSLNEDGYTF. CDR3 DNA sequence: TGTGCCAGCAGCTTGAATGAGGATGGCTACACCTTC.

The V call is TRBV18, the J call TRBJ2-7; TRBD2 might be the D (6 bases). Germline loops: CDR1 KGHSH, CDR2 LQKENI. CDR3 length: 14 residues. V dropped 6 bases and J dropped 5 bases, with 17 bases sitting between them. The DNA of the CDR3 is TGTGCCAGCTCTAATACCGGGACTGGGCACGAGCAGTACTTC. Its protein is CASSNTGTGHEQYF.

The chain recombines TRBV10-3 with TRBJ1-4, with 8 bases fitting TRBD1. V gave up 0 bases and J gave up 5 bases; unmatched junction bases: 8. The germline gives CDR1 ENHRY, CDR2 SYGVKD. The CDR3 consists of 17 residues. In nucleotides, the CDR3 is TGTGCCATCAGTGAGTCGCCAGGGGGCTATCGAAATGAAAAACTGTTTTTT. This encodes CAISESPGGYRNEKLFF.

The rearrangement joins TRBV5-4 to TRBJ2-3, with 15 nucleotides matching TRBD2. The V segment lost 4 bases and the J segment 1 base; nucleotides outside the gene matches: 4. Germline values: CDR1 SGHNT, CDR2 YYREEE (reference sequence). The CDR3 extends over 17 amino acids. The CDR3 DNA follows: TGTGCCAGCAGCGGACTAGCGGGAGGGCCGGGCACAGATACGCAGTATTTT. Protein product: CASSGLAGGPGTDTQYF.

This chain connects TRBV13 to TRBJ2-3, with 15 bases identical to TRBD2. V was pared by 5 bases and J by 5 bases, with 5 bases of the junction left unmatched. There are 16 residues in the CDR3. CDR1 is PRHDT, CDR2 FYEKMQ, per germline (reference sequence). This CDR3 reads CASSPRTSGGVDTQYF. The CDR3 coding sequence is TGTGCCAGCAGCCCTCGGACTAGCGGGGGGGTAGATACGCAGTATTTT.

Remarks on this clone: Germline is not matched at one junction end, which may reflect a read error. J is TRBJ2-7 and V is TRBV18, with 11 positions matching TRBD2. Germline-derived CDR1 and CDR2 are KGHSH and LQKENI. CDR3 length: 15 residues. CDR3 region: CASSPTSGANYGQYF. CDR3 DNA: TGTGCCAGCTCACCGACTAGCGGGGCCAACTACGGGCAGTACTTC.

The CDR3 DNA is TGTGCCTGGAGTGTACTTCTGGACAGGGGACCTGAAGCTTTCTTT. Translated: CAWSVLLDRGPEAFF. The rearrangement joins TRBV30 to TRBJ1-1; 9 bases map to TRBD1. Germline lookup yields CDR1 GTSNPN and CDR2 SVGIG (reference sequence). The ends lost 0 bases at V and 6 bases at J; junction bases unmatched: 8. The CDR3 sequence is 15 residues long.

The rearrangement joins TRBV15 to TRBJ2-1, with 9 bases that match TRBD2. Unmatched junction bases numbered 4, after V lost 8 bases and J lost 8 bases. This CDR3 comprises 12 residues. Germline CDR1 is LNHNV and CDR2 is YYDKDF (reference sequence). CDR3 in amino acids: CATERGVDEQFF. In DNA form, the CDR3 reads TGTGCCACCGAGCGGGGGGTAGATGAGCAGTTCTTC.

The CDR3 DNA is TGTGCCAGCAGCCAAGACTTTAACAGGGAGAATTACGAGCAGTACTTC. It translates to CASSQDFNRENYEQYF. The rearrangement links TRBV4-2 to TRBJ2-7, with D perhaps matching TRBD1 (6 bases). The CDR3 covers 16 residues. The germline V gene encodes CDR1 LGHNA and CDR2 YNFKEQ. Deletions cut 0 bases from V and 4 bases from J, with 16 bases between.

The CDR3 protein is CASSHYAAGRNEKLFF. In nucleotides, the CDR3 is TGCGCCAGCAGCCATTACGCGGCAGGGCGGAATGAAAAACTGTTTTTT. The J gene is TRBJ1-4, the V gene TRBV4-1, with a weak D call TRBD1 (5 bases). CDR3 length equals 16 residues. Trimming took off 3 bases at V and 5 bases at J, with 16 bases between the two ends. Looked up from germline, CDR1 is MGHRA and CDR2 is YSYEKL.

This rearrangement joins TRBV4-2 to TRBJ1-3, with TRBD1 as a possible D gene (5 bases). V was trimmed by 1 base and J by 0 bases, leaving 10 bases between them. CDR3 length: 16 residues. Germline V CDR1 and CDR2: LGHNA, YNFKEQ. Here the CDR3 DNA reads TGTGCCAGCAGCCAAGCACAGGCCAACTCTGGAAACACCATATATTTT. It codes for CASSQAQANSGNTIYF.

The genes are TRBV19 and TRBJ1-5; 8 positions match TRBD1. CDR3 size: 13 residues. V lost 5 bases, J lost 7 bases, and 4 bases stayed unmatched. Germline V gene data show CDR1 as LNHDA and CDR2 as SQIVND (reference sequence). The CDR3 nucleotides read TGTGCCAGTAGTTCCCAGGGGGCCCAGCCCCAGCATTTT. Protein: CASSSQGAQPQHF.

The V call is TRBV30, the J call TRBJ1-4; 8 bases are a match to TRBD1. V shed 2 bases and J 5 bases; nucleotides not matched to a gene: 7. The CDR3 sequence is 15 residues long. Germline assignment: CDR1 GTSNPN and CDR2 SVGIG (reference sequence). The CDR3 nucleotides are TGTGCCTGGAGTCTACAGGGGGAACCGAATGAAAAACTGTTTTTT. Amino acid sequence: CAWSLQGEPNEKLFF.

The rearrangement joins TRBV7-8 to TRBJ1-5, with D unclear. V was pared by 1 base and J by 6 bases, with 10 bases between. The germline V gene encodes CDR1 SGHVS and CDR2 FQNEAQ. The CDR3 totals 14 residues. Here the CDR3 DNA reads TGTGCCAGCAGCTTAGGGGGAGGGATTCAGCCCCAGCATTTT. Translating it yields CASSLGGGIQPQHF. The full variable domain, in which reference TRBV7-8 and TRBJ1-5 provide the parts outside the CDR3, is GAGVSQSPRYKVAKRGQDVALRCDPISGHVSLFWYQQALGQGPEFLTYFQNEAQLDKSGLPSDRFFAERPEGSVSTLKIQRTQQEDSAVYLCASSLGGGIQPQHFGDGTRLSIL.

This CDR3 reads CASSVFGTSTDTQYF. As DNA, the CDR3 is TGTGCCAGCAGTGTCTTCGGGACTAGCACAGATACGCAGTATTTT. This chain connects TRBV6-4 to TRBJ2-3, with D perhaps TRBD2 (6 bases). The CDR3 consists of 15 residues. The V gene lost 4 bases and the J gene lost 0 bases, with 11 bases spanning the gap. Germline V gene data show CDR1 as MRHNA and CDR2 as SNTAGT.

V is TRBV10-3 and J is TRBJ2-3; 14 positions match TRBD2. V lost 2 bases and J lost 1; bases outside the gene matches: 8. CDR3 length equals 19 residues. Germline CDR1 reads ENHRY; CDR2 reads SYGVKD. The CDR3, as DNA: TGTGCCATCAGTGAGGGACTAGCGGGAGGTCGTGAGGGCACAGATACGCAGTATTTT. This sequence encodes CAISEGLAGGREGTDTQYF.

The V gene is TRBV6-5, the J gene TRBJ1-1; D is uncertain. The V gene lost 5 bases and the J gene lost 7 bases, with 11 bases spanning the gap. The CDR3 has 12 amino acids. Germline CDR1 MNHEY, CDR2 SVGAGI. For the CDR3, the DNA is TGTGCCAGCAGTGATTATGGAGGTGAAGCTTTCTTT. This codes for CASSDYGGEAFF.

The chain joins TRBV27 to TRBJ1-6; 7 bases match TRBD1. Germline trimming cut 0 bases from V and 10 bases from J; bases unmatched to any gene: 15. This CDR3 contains 18 residues. From germline, CDR1 is MNHEY and CDR2 SMNVEV (reference sequence). As DNA, the CDR3 is TGTGCCAGCAGTTTATCGGCCTCCTACGGGACAGCCGCCTCACCCCTCCACTTT. This sequence encodes CASSLSASYGTAASPLHF.

This chain uses TRBV11-2 with TRBJ2-3, with 9 bases fitting TRBD1. There are 18 residues in the CDR3. V lost 0 bases, J lost 0 bases, and 7 bases stayed unmatched. Germline V CDR1 and CDR2: SGHAT, FQNNGV. The CDR3 loop is CASSLDGTGSRSTDTQYF. Here the CDR3 DNA reads TGTGCCAGCAGCTTAGATGGGACAGGGTCTAGAAGCACAGATACGCAGTATTTT.

This rearrangement joins TRBV6-6 to TRBJ2-7; TRBD1 might be the D (6 bases). V lost 6 bases to trimming and J lost 6 bases, with 12 bases between them. This CDR3 comprises 12 residues. The germline V gene has CDR1 MNHNY and CDR2 SVGAGI (reference sequence). CDR3 amino acids: CASSSIGGEQYF. Written as DNA, the CDR3 is TGTGCCAGCAGCTCTATAGGGGGCGAGCAGTACTTC.

The genes are TRBV5-4 and TRBJ2-2; D perhaps matches TRBD1 (5 bases). This CDR3 region has 15 residues. Trimming removed 1 base from V and 7 bases from J, with 14 bases in between. CDR1 and CDR2 from the germline V gene are SGHNT and YYREEE (reference sequence). The CDR3 sequence is CASSLTGRDDGELFF. The DNA for the CDR3 is TGTGCCAGCAGCTTGACGGGCAGGGATGACGGGGAGCTGTTTTTT.

In its sample, this clone was seen a few times. The sample holds other DNA sequences that translate to the same CDR3. The rearrangement joins TRBV30 to TRBJ2-3; TRBD1 matches 8 bases. This CDR3 is 13 amino acids long. Germline-derived CDR1 and CDR2 are GTSNPN and SVGIG (reference sequence). The ends lost 3 bases at V and 1 base at J; junction bases unmatched: 0. The CDR3 region is CAWRDRGTDTQYF. The CDR3, as DNA: TGTGCCTGGAGGGACAGGGGCACAGATACGCAGTATTTT.

V and J are TRBV5-1 and TRBJ2-1; 10 nucleotides agree with TRBD2. With V trimmed by 2 bases and J by 5 bases, 4 bases remained unmatched. CDR3 length equals 15 residues. The germline CDR1 and CDR2 sequences are SGHRS and YFSETQ. The CDR3 DNA is TGCGCCAGCAGCTTTACTAGCGGGGCAAACAATGAGCAGTTCTTC. Residues: CASSFTSGANNEQFF. Together with reference TRBV5-1 and TRBJ2-1, the CDR3 gives the full variable domain: KAGVTQTPRYLIKTRGQQVTLSCSPISGHRSVSWYQQTPGQGLQFLFEYFSETQRNKGNFPGRFSGRQFSNSRSEMNVSTLELGDSALYLCASSFTSGANNEQFFGPGTRLTVL.

CDR3 region: CAIRDRDGSNQPQHF. In DNA, the CDR3 is TGTGCCATCAGGGACAGGGATGGGAGCAATCAGCCCCAGCATTTT. The chain employs TRBV10-3 and TRBJ1-5; 8 bases match TRBD1. V shed 6 bases and J 1 base; nucleotides not matched to a gene: 5. CDR1 is ENHRY, CDR2 SYGVKD, per germline. The CDR3 spans 15 residues.

The chain is built from TRBV7-5 and TRBJ2-7; the table's TRBD1 call for D was not verified on the DNA. TRBV7-5 is a pseudogene locus. CDR3 size: 12 residues. CDR3 nucleotides: TGTGCCAGGCGACAGGGAACCTACGAGCAGTACTTC. It encodes CARRQGTYEQYF.

This chain links TRBV5-4 with TRBJ2-2; TRBD2 might be the D (5 bases). V lost 0 bases to trimming and J lost 5 bases, with 17 bases between them. CDR3 length equals 17 residues. Per the germline V gene, CDR1 is SGHNT and CDR2 is YYREEE (reference sequence). CDR3 coding DNA: TGTGCCAGCAGCTTGGAGGCGGGTCGGGGAAGGACCGGGGAGCTGTTTTTT. Protein sequence: CASSLEAGRGRTGELFF.